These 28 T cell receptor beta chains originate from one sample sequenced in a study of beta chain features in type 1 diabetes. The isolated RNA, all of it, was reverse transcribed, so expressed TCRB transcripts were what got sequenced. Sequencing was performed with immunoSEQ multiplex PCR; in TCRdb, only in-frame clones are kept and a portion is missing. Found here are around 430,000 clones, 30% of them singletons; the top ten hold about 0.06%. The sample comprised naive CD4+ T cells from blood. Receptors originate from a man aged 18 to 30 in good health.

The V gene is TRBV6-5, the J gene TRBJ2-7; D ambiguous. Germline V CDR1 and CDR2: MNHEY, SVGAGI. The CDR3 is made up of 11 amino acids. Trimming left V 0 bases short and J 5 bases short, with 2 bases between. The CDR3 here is CASSYSNEQYF. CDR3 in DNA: TGTGCCAGCAGTTACTCGAACGAGCAGTACTTC.

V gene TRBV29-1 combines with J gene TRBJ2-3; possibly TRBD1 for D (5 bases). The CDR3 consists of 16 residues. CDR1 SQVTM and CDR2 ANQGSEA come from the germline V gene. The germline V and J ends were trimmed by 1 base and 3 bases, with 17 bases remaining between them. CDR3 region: CSVEGVAGWSTDTQYF. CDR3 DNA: TGCAGCGTTGAAGGCGTCGCAGGGTGGTCGACAGATACGCAGTATTTT.

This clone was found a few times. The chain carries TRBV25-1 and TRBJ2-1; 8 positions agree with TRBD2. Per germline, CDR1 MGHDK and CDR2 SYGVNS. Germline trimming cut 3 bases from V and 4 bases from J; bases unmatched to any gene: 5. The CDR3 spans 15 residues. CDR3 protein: CASSDSSGSYNEQFF. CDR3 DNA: TGTGCCAGCAGTGATTCTAGCGGGTCTTACAATGAGCAGTTCTTC.

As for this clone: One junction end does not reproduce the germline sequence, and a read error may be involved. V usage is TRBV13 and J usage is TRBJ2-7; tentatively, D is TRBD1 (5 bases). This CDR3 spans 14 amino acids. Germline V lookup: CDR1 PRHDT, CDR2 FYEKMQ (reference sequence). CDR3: CACRAGSHTYEQYF. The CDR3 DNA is TGTGCCTGCAGGGCAGGGTCACATACCTACGAGCAGTACTTC.

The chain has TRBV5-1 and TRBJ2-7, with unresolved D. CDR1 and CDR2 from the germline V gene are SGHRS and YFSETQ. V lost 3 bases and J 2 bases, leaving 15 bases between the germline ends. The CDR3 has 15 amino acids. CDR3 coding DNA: TGCGCCAGCAGCTCGACTCTTCCCTTCACCTACGAGCAGTACTTC. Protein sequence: CASSSTLPFTYEQYF.

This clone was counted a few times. CDR3: CASSQYPLGTSGREGTYEQYF. As DNA, the CDR3 is TGCGCCAGCAGCCAGTACCCGCTAGGGACTAGCGGGAGGGAGGGGACCTACGAGCAGTACTTC. The chain links TRBV4-3 to TRBJ2-7; 16 bases agree with TRBD2. Germline values: CDR1 LGHNA, CDR2 YSLEER. V lost 3 bases, J lost 2 bases, and 16 bases stayed unmatched. The CDR3 sequence is 21 residues long.

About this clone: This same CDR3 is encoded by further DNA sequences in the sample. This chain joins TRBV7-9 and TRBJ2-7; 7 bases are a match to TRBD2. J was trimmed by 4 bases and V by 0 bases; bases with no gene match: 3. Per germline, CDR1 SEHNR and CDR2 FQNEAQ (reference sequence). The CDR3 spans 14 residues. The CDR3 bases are TGTGCCAGCAGCTTAGCGGGAGGGCCGTACGAGCAGTACTTC. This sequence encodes CASSLAGGPYEQYF.

CDR3 residues: CASSLTSGRAGEQYF. CDR3 bases: TGTGCCAGCAGCCTAACTAGCGGGAGGGCCGGCGAGCAGTACTTC. The gene calls are TRBV5-4 and TRBJ2-7; 13 bases fit TRBD2. Germline lookup yields CDR1 SGHNT and CDR2 YYREEE (reference sequence). The V gene end was trimmed by 4 bases and the J gene end by 6 bases; junction bases not matched to a gene: 7. The CDR3 sequence is 15 residues long.

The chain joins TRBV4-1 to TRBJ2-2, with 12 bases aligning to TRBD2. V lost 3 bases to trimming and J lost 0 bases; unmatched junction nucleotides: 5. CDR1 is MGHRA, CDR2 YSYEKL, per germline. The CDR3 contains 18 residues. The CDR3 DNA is TGCGCCAGCAGCCAGGTCACTAGCGGGAGGTCGAACACCGGGGAGCTGTTTTTT. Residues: CASSQVTSGRSNTGELFF.

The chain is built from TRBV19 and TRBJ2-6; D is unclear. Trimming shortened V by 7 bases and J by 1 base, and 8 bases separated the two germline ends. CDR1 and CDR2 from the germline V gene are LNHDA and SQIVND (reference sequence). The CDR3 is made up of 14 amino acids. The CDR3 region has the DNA TGTGCCAGTAAAAGGAAGTCTGGGGCCAACGTCCTGACTTTC. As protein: CASKRKSGANVLTF. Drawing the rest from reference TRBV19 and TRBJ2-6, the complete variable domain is DGGITQSPKYLFRKEGQNVTLSCEQNLNHDAMYWYRQDPGQGLRLIYYSQIVNDFQKGDIAEGYSVSREKKESFPLTVTSAQKNPTAFYLCASKRKSGANVLTFGAGSRLTVL.

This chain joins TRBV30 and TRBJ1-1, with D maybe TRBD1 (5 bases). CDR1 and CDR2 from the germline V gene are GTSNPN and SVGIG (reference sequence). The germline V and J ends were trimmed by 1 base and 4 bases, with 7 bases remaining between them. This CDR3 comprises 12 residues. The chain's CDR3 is CAWSGGSTEAFF. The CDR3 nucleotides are TGTGCCTGGAGTGGGGGGAGCACTGAAGCTTTCTTT.

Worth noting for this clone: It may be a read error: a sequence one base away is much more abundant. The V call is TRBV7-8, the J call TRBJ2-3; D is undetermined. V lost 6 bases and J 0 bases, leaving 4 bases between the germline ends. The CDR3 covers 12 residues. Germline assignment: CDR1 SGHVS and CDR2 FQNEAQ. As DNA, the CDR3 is TGTGCCAGCAGTTTTAGCACAGATACGCAGTATTTT. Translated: CASSFSTDTQYF.

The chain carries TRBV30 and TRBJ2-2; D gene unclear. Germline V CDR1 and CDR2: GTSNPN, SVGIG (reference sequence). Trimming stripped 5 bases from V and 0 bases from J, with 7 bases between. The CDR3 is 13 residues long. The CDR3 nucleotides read TGTGCCTGGGGCAGCCCGAACACCGGGGAGCTGTTTTTT. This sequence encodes CAWGSPNTGELFF.

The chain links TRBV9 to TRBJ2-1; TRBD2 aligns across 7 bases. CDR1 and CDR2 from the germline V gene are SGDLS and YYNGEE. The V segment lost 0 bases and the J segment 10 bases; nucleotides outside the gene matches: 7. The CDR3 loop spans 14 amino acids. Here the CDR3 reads CASSVARTSIEQFF. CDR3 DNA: TGTGCCAGCAGCGTAGCTCGGACTAGTATAGAGCAGTTCTTC.

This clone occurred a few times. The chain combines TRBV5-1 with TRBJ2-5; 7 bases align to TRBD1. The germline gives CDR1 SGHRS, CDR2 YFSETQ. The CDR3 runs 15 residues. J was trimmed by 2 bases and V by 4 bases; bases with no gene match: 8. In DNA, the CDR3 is TGCGCCAGCAGCATTCTAGGGACAGCTCAAGAGACCCAGTACTTC. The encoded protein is CASSILGTAQETQYF.

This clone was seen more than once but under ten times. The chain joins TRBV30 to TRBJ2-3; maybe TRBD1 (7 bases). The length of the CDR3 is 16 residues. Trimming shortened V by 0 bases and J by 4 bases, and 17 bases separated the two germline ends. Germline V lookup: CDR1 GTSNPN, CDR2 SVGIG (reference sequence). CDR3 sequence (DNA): TGTGCCTGGAGTGTAGGTAGTGGAGGGGGCGCAGATACGCAGTATTTT. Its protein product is CAWSVGSGGGADTQYF.

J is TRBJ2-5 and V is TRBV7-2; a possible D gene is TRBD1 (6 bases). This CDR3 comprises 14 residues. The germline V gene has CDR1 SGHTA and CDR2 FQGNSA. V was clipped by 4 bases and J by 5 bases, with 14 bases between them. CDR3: CASSSQGLGETQYF. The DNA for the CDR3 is TGTGCCAGCAGCTCGCAGGGGTTGGGGGAGACCCAGTACTTC.

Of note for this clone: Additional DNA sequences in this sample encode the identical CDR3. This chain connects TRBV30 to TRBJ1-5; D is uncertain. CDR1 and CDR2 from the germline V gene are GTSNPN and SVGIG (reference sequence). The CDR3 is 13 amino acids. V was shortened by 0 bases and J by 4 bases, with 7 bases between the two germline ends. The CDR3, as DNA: TGTGCCTGGAGTGTCAGCGGGAATCAGCCCCAGCATTTT. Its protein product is CAWSVSGNQPQHF.

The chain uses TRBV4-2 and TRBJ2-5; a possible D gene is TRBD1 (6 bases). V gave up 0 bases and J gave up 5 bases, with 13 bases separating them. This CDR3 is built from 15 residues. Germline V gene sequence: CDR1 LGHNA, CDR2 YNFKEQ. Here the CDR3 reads CASSQEGQGLETQYF. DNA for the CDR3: TGTGCCAGCAGCCAAGAAGGTCAGGGGTTGGAGACCCAGTACTTC.

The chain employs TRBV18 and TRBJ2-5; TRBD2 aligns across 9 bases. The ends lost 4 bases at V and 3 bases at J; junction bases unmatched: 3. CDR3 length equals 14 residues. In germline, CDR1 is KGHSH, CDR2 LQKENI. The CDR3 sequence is CASSQRTSEETQYF. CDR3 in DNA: TGTGCCAGCTCACAACGGACTAGCGAAGAGACCCAGTACTTC.

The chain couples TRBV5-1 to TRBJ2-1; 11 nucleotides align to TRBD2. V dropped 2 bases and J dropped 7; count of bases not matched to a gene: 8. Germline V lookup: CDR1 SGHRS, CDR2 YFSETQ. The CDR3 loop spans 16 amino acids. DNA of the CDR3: TGCGCCAGCAGCTTTACACTAGCGGGAGTGAAGAATGAGCAGTTCTTC. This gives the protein CASSFTLAGVKNEQFF.

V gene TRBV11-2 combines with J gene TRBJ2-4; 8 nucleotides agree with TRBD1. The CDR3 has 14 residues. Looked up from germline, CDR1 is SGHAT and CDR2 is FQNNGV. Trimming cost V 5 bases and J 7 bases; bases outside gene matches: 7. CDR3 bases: TGTGCCAGCAGCGAGGACAGGGTAGTGAACATTCAGTACTTC. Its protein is CASSEDRVVNIQYF.

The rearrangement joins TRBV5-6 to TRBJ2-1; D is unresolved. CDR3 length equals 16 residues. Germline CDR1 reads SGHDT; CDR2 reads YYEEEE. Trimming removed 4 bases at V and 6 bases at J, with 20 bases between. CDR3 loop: CASSPLASRAPNEQFF. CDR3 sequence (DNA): TGTGCCAGCAGCCCGCTGGCGTCCCGAGCCCCCAATGAGCAGTTCTTC.

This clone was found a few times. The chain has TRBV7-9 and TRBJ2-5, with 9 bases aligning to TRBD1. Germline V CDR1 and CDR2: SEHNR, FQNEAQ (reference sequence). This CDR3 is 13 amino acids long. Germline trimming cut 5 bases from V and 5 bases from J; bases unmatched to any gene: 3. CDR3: CASSPGQGETQYF. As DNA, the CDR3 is TGTGCCAGCAGCCCAGGACAGGGGGAGACCCAGTACTTC.

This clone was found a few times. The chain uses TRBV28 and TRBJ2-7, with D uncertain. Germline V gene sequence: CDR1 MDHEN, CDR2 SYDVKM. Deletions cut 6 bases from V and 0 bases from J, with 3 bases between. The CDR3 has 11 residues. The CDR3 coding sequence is TGTGCCAGCAGAGACTCCTACGAGCAGTACTTC. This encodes CASRDSYEQYF.

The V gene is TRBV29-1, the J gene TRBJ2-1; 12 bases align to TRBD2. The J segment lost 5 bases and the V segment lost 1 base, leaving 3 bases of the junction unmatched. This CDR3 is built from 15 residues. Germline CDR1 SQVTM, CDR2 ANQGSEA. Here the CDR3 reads CSVEGRTSGNNEQFF. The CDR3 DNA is TGCAGCGTTGAAGGCCGGACTAGCGGGAACAATGAGCAGTTCTTC.

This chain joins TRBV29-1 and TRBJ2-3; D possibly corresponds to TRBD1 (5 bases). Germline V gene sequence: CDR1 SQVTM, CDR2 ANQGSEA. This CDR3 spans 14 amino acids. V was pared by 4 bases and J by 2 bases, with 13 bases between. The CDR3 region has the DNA TGCAGCGTTGTGCTCCAGGGTCACACAGATACGCAGTATTTT. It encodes CSVVLQGHTDTQYF.

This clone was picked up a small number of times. The CDR3 DNA reads as TGTGCCAGCAGCTTTGGCGCGGGCTCCCTCTACGAGCAGTACTTC. Translation gives CASSFGAGSLYEQYF. The chain couples TRBV7-6 to TRBJ2-7; D might be TRBD2 (5 bases). CDR3 length equals 15 residues. Germline CDR1 is SGHVS and CDR2 is FNYEAQ. Trimming left V 3 bases short and J 3 bases short, with 15 bases between.